This T cell receptor (beta chain) was recorded in a study of cytomegalovirus exposure and HLA in healthy donors. Study in general: Among the approximately 400 donors who were genotyped, about 86% fell in the genetic ancestry cluster that is associated with self-reported Caucasian donors. Regarding the study as a whole: Follow-up analysis seemed to connect common viral pathogens with several of the most significant clusters identified.

Vbeta (60) and Jbeta (13) primers were used in the PCR. TCRdb keeps only in-frame clones here, not all; method: immunoSEQ multiplex PCR. The data show around 120,000 clones, about 80% seen once. In regard to this clone: The antigen is undetermined.

This CDR3 spans 15 amino acids. Trimming cost V 0 bases and J 4 bases, with 11 bases left between them. Germline CDR1 LGHNA, CDR2 YSLEER. Sequencing input: PBMCs. The chain combines TRBV4-3 with TRBJ2-3; D is possibly TRBD2 (5 bases). The source of this sequence is a boy aged 2-15 years in good health and CMV-seronegative. The DNA of the CDR3 is TGCGCCAGCAGCCAAGACGCTAGCCCCCCAGATACGCAGTATTTT. This codes for CASSQDASPPDTQYF.